Listed below are T cell receptor beta chains from one sample, sequenced in a study of T cell responses to AZD1222 COVID-19 vaccine. Profiling relied on immunoSEQ multiplex PCR, and the TCRdb table lists in-frame clones only, not all of them. The sample yields roughly 40,000 clones, more than 70% seen once. This specimen was peripheral blood, taken 28 days after the second AZD1222 dose. Receptors were obtained from an adult who received the AZD1222 COVID-19 vaccine. Each CDR3 is given with its conserved first and last residue. A D gene is named only where the DNA matches it firmly. The size of a clone is reported for some rows only, either as once, few or many, or as a class for expanded clones.

d_call	v_call	clone_size	j_call	cdr3_nt	cdr3_aa
NA	TRBV19	NA	TRBJ1-2	TGTGCCAGTAGCCTGGAAGCCTATGGCTACACCTTC	CASSLEAYGYTF
NA	TRBV19	NA	TRBJ1-1	TGTGCCAGTAGTAGTAGGGACACTGAAGCTTTCTTT	CASSSRDTEAFF
TRBD2	TRBV25-1	few	TRBJ2-2	TGTGCCAGCAGTCCCGGGACTAGCGGGAGTTCCGACACCGGGGAGCTGTTTTTT	CASSPGTSGSSDTGELFF
TRBD1	TRBV7-3	NA	TRBJ2-5	TGTGCCAGCAGCCAGGGGGTGCGGGAGACCCAGTACTTC	CASSQGVRETQYF
TRBD1	TRBV5-1	NA	TRBJ1-5	TGCGCCAGCAGCTTGGAGGGGACAGGAAGCAATCAGCCCCAGCATTTT	CASSLEGTGSNQPQHF
NA	TRBV19	NA	TRBJ1-1	TGTGCCAGTAGTTCCGGACTGAACACTGAAGCTTTCTTT	CASSSGLNTEAFF
NA	TRBV5-1	NA	TRBJ2-5	TGCGCCAGCAGCTGGATAGGACAGAAACAAGAGACCCAGTACTTC	CASSWIGQKQETQYF
NA	TRBV12-3/TRBV12-4	NA	TRBJ2-1	TGTGCCAGCACCCAGTACAATGAGCAGTTCTTC	CASTQYNEQFF
NA	TRBV2	NA	TRBJ2-2	TGTGCCAGCAAGGACTCAACGAACACCGGGGAGCTGTTTTTT	CASKDSTNTGELFF
TRBD1	TRBV10-3	NA	TRBJ1-1	TGTGCCATCAGTGATCAAACAGGGGTGGCCACTGAAGCTTTCTTT	CAISDQTGVATEAFF
NA	TRBV19	NA	TRBJ2-1	TGTGCCAGTAGTATCACCGGGAGAGGGGGCGAGCAGTTCTTC	CASSITGRGGEQFF
NA	TRBV18	once	TRBJ1-4	TGTGCCAGCTCACCACCGGGAGTCGCGGGTGAAAAACTGTTTTTT	CASSPPGVAGEKLFF
NA	TRBV20-1	NA	TRBJ2-1	TGCAGTGCTAGGGTGGACAGAATCCCGTTCTTC	CSARVDRIPFF
NA	TRBV25-1	NA	TRBJ2-7	TGTGCCAGCAGGACTTCAGGAGGAACCTACGAGCAGTACTTC	CASRTSGGTYEQYF